Each of the 25 T cell receptor beta chains below was sequenced from the same sample in a study of blood T cell repertoires in COVID-19. TCRdb's copy holds only in-frame clones and misses some; the assay was immunoSEQ multiplex PCR. This table has under 85,000 clones, roughly 85% appearing once. Material: peripheral blood. The receptors come from a woman aged 80 or over with active or convalescent COVID-19.

V usage is TRBV6-5 and J usage is TRBJ1-6; D is undetermined. V shed 6 bases and J shed 6 bases, with 15 bases lying between them. Germline V lookup: CDR1 MNHEY, CDR2 SVGAGI. The CDR3 length is 15 residues. The CDR3 sequence: CASRVSEGINSPLHF. The CDR3 region has the DNA TGTGCCAGCAGGGTCTCAGAGGGAATTAATTCACCCCTCCACTTT.

This chain joins TRBV28 and TRBJ1-1; tentatively, D is TRBD1 (6 bases). This CDR3 region has 14 residues. The germline gives CDR1 MDHEN, CDR2 SYDVKM. With 5 bases removed from V and 1 base from J, the gap between germline ends came to 11 bases. The CDR3 bases are TGTGCCAGCAGTAGGGGGGGAGCGAACACTGAAGCTTTCTTT. Residues: CASSRGGANTEAFF.

This clone was observed a handful of times. The chain recombines TRBV3-1 (or the pseudogene TRBV3-2) with TRBJ2-1; the match to TRBD1 covers 7 bases. In germline, CDR1 is LGHDT, CDR2 YNNKEL (reference sequence). The CDR3 has 16 residues. Trimming removed 0 bases from V and 3 bases from J; junction bases left unmatched: 5. The CDR3 spells CASSQEGAGGYNEQFF. DNA for the CDR3: TGTGCCAGCAGCCAAGAAGGGGCAGGGGGCTACAATGAGCAGTTCTTC.

The chain uses TRBV18 and TRBJ1-5, with D perhaps matching TRBD1 (5 bases). Trimming stripped 3 bases from V and 8 bases from J, with 11 bases between. CDR3 length equals 13 residues. Per germline, CDR1 KGHSH and CDR2 LQKENI. The CDR3 sequence: CASSPLGGEPQHF. In nucleotides, the CDR3 is TGTGCCAGCTCACCCCTCGGGGGGGAGCCCCAGCATTTT.

The gene calls are TRBV20-1 and TRBJ2-5; the match to TRBD2 covers 7 bases. CDR1 and CDR2 from the germline V gene are DFQATT and SNEGSKA (reference sequence). Trimming at V came to 2 bases and at J to 9 bases, leaving 3 bases not matched to a gene. The CDR3 is made up of 11 amino acids. This CDR3 is CSARLGGAQYF. The CDR3 DNA is TGCAGTGCTAGACTGGGAGGGGCCCAGTACTTC.

The chain joins TRBV28 to TRBJ2-2; 9 nucleotides agree with TRBD1. V lost 4 bases, J lost 3 bases, and 9 bases stayed unmatched. Germline lookup yields CDR1 MDHEN and CDR2 SYDVKM. The CDR3 runs to 17 residues. The CDR3 here is CASSSPGQGTHTGELFF. The CDR3, as DNA: TGTGCCAGCAGTTCGCCGGGACAGGGAACCCACACCGGGGAGCTGTTTTTT. Full variable domain (rest looked up from reference TRBV28 and TRBJ2-2): DVKVTQSSRYLVKRTGEKVFLECVQDMDHENMFWYRQDPGLGLRLIYFSYDVKMKEKGDIPEGYSVSREKKERFSLILESASTNQTSMYLCASSSPGQGTHTGELFFGEGSRLTVL.

The rearrangement links TRBV29-1 to TRBJ2-4, with D possibly being TRBD2 (5 bases). The V end was cut by 7 bases, the J end by 2 bases, with 15 bases between. Germline V gene data show CDR1 as SQVTM and CDR2 as ANQGSEA. CDR3 length: 14 amino acids. In DNA, the CDR3 is TGCAGCGCCGCAAGGTCCGGGACCAAAAACATTCAGTACTTC. Translated, it gives CSAARSGTKNIQYF.

Details on this clone: Its ends do not fully match the called genes, so a read error is possible. The chain recombines TRBV5-6 with TRBJ2-1; 8 nucleotides match TRBD2. The germline V gene has CDR1 SGHDT and CDR2 YYEEEE. This CDR3 is built from 12 residues. This chain's CDR3 is CASSLYREGRVF. The DNA of the CDR3 is TGTGCCAGCAGCTTGTATCGGGAGGGCCGGGTCTTC.

The genes are TRBV2 and TRBJ1-5; the D gene is possibly TRBD1 (6 bases). Looked up from germline, CDR1 is SNHLY and CDR2 is FYNNEI. Trimming pared 8 bases from V and 4 bases from J, leaving 12 bases between. The CDR3 extends over 13 amino acids. This CDR3 is CASEQGGNQPQHF. The CDR3, as DNA: TGTGCCAGCGAACAGGGAGGGAATCAGCCCCAGCATTTT.

The V gene is TRBV18, the J gene TRBJ2-3; possible D gene TRBD1, 6 bases. Looked up from germline, CDR1 is KGHSH and CDR2 is LQKENI. The V and J ends lost 6 bases and 10 bases respectively, with 20 bases between them. The CDR3 has 14 amino acids. The CDR3 region is CASSPSGALIAQYF. DNA of the CDR3: TGTGCCAGCTCTCCTTCAGGGGCCCTCATAGCGCAGTATTTT.

The gene calls are TRBV6-5 and TRBJ2-7; the match to TRBD1 covers 9 bases. This CDR3 spans 15 amino acids. Germline CDR1 and CDR2: MNHEY and SVGAGI. With V trimmed by 1 base and J by 3 bases, 4 bases remained unmatched. Here the CDR3 reads CASSYFWGQGYEQYF. The CDR3 nucleotides are TGTGCCAGCAGTTACTTTTGGGGACAGGGCTACGAGCAGTACTTC.

In this sample, this clone turned up a few times. The chain carries TRBV4-1 and TRBJ2-7; 8 bases line up with TRBD2. With 1 base clipped from V and 6 bases from J, the junction kept 14 bases outside the gene matches. Per the germline V gene, CDR1 is MGHRA and CDR2 is YSYEKL. This CDR3 is 17 amino acids long. The CDR3 protein is CASSQGVLLRSGGEQYF. The CDR3 nucleotides read TGCGCCAGCAGCCAAGGGGTCCTCCTTCGGAGCGGGGGCGAGCAGTACTTC.

The chain links TRBV5-4 to TRBJ2-7; D remains ambiguous. The CDR3 is made up of 12 amino acids. CDR1 and CDR2 from the germline V gene are SGHNT and YYREEE (reference sequence). V was pared by 4 bases and J by 4 bases, with 9 bases between. The CDR3 loop reads CASSANLYEQYF. The CDR3 bases are TGTGCCAGCAGCGCCAATCTATACGAGCAGTACTTC. The complete variable domain, with remaining parts taken from reference TRBV5-4 and TRBJ2-7, reads ETGVTQSPTHLIKTRGQQVTLRCSSQSGHNTVSWYQQALGQGPQFIFQYYREEENGRGNFPPRFSGLQFPNYSSELNVNALELDDSALYLCASSANLYEQYFGPGTRLTVT.

This chain joins TRBV24-1 and TRBJ2-1; D perhaps matches TRBD2 (5 bases). The CDR3 runs to 16 residues. Looked up from germline, CDR1 is KGHDR and CDR2 is SFDVKD. Trimming pared 7 bases from V and 2 bases from J, leaving 17 bases between. CDR3 nucleotides: TGTGCCACCAGACCTAGGACCGGAGGCACCTACAATGAGCAGTTCTTC. Translated, it gives CATRPRTGGTYNEQFF.

This clone was seen ten or more times. This chain connects TRBV4-1 to TRBJ2-3; no clear D. The germline CDR1 and CDR2 sequences are MGHRA and YSYEKL. Trimming stripped 2 bases from V and 0 bases from J, with 12 bases between. CDR3 length: 16 amino acids. In DNA form, the CDR3 reads TGCGCCAGCAGCCAAATTAATCTAGTGAGCACAGATACGCAGTATTTT. Its translation: CASSQINLVSTDTQYF.

Points on this clone: Other DNA sequences in this specimen translate into the identical CDR3. The chain uses TRBV5-1 and TRBJ2-5, with 8 bases matching TRBD2. V dropped 3 bases and J dropped 1; count of bases not matched to a gene: 14. CDR1 SGHRS and CDR2 YFSETQ come from the germline V gene. The CDR3 runs to 18 residues. CDR3 bases: TGCGCCAGCAGCTGGGGTCCGGCGGCGGGGGGCCTCCAAGAGACCCAGTACTTC. The encoded protein is CASSWGPAAGGLQETQYF.

The chain uses TRBV2 and TRBJ2-2; 7 bases map to TRBD1. After removal of 6 bases from V and 0 bases from J, the junction contained 4 bases not matched to a gene. The CDR3 extends over 15 amino acids. Germline V gene data show CDR1 as SNHLY and CDR2 as FYNNEI. The DNA for the CDR3 is TGTGCCAGCAGCGGGACAGCGACGAACACCGGGGAGCTGTTTTTT. Encoded protein: CASSGTATNTGELFF.

The V and J genes are TRBV6-5 and TRBJ1-2, with 7 bases that match TRBD1. Trimming at V came to 8 bases and at J to 5 bases, leaving 14 bases not matched to a gene. The germline gives CDR1 MNHEY, CDR2 SVGAGI. This CDR3 has 15 residues. The CDR3 sequence is CASVSAGTDRYGYTF. The CDR3 region has the DNA TGTGCCAGCGTCTCGGCCGGGACAGATCGATATGGCTACACCTTC.

The gene calls are TRBV9 and TRBJ1-1; 8 positions agree with TRBD1. Looked up from germline, CDR1 is SGDLS and CDR2 is YYNGEE. The CDR3 sequence is 15 residues long. Unmatched junction bases numbered 9, after V lost 4 bases and J lost 4 bases. CDR3 sequence: CASSPSDRGGTEAFF. Written as DNA, the CDR3 is TGTGCCAGCAGCCCCTCTGACAGGGGAGGCACTGAAGCTTTCTTT.

V usage is TRBV5-6 and J usage is TRBJ2-7; 8 bases align to TRBD2. The trim removed 4 bases at V and 0 bases at J, leaving 6 bases unmatched. This CDR3 has 15 residues. Germline CDR1 reads SGHDT; CDR2 reads YYEEEE. This CDR3 is CASSRSGKSSYEQYF. CDR3 nucleotide sequence: TGTGCCAGCAGCCGTAGCGGGAAAAGCTCCTACGAGCAGTACTTC.

V is TRBV5-1 and J is TRBJ2-2; 8 bases line up with TRBD2. CDR3 size: 17 residues. Germline V gene lookup returns CDR1 SGHRS and CDR2 YFSETQ. Germline trimming cut 5 bases from V and 2 bases from J; bases unmatched to any gene: 11. The DNA for the CDR3 is TGCGCCAGCAGAGCTACCGGGGGGGCATTTAACACCGGGGAGCTGTTTTTT. It codes for CASRATGGAFNTGELFF.

This chain connects TRBV7-8 to TRBJ1-1, with D perhaps matching TRBD1 (5 bases). The CDR3 totals 14 residues. Germline V CDR1 and CDR2: SGHVS, FQNEAQ. Trimming cost V 6 bases and J 5 bases, with 16 bases left between them. CDR3 region: CASSLQGGRTEAFF. CDR3 DNA sequence: TGTGCCAGCAGTCTCCAGGGAGGGCGGACTGAAGCTTTCTTT.

J is TRBJ1-5 and V is TRBV30, with 8 nucleotides matching TRBD1. The CDR3 runs 15 residues. V lost 3 bases, J lost 7 bases, and 11 bases stayed unmatched. Germline CDR1 and CDR2: GTSNPN and SVGIG (reference sequence). The CDR3 region has the DNA TGTGCCTGGAGACCAGGGGGCGGAGGTAAGCAGCCCCAGCATTTT. Translating gives CAWRPGGGGKQPQHF.

This clone was observed once. J is TRBJ1-1 and V is TRBV19, with a weak D call TRBD1 (6 bases). CDR1 is LNHDA and CDR2 is SQIVND in the germline V gene (reference sequence). CDR3 length equals 14 residues. V was clipped by 3 bases and J by 0 bases, with 8 bases between them. CDR3 in amino acids: CASSIRGMNTEAFF. CDR3 DNA: TGTGCCAGTAGTATTAGGGGGATGAACACTGAAGCTTTCTTT.

CDR3 amino acids: CASSRQGITNSPLHF. The CDR3 DNA sequence: TGTGCCAGCAGCCGACAGGGGATAACGAATTCACCCCTCCACTTT. V and J are TRBV5-6 and TRBJ1-6; TRBD1 matches 8 bases. This CDR3 contains 15 residues. Germline lookup yields CDR1 SGHDT and CDR2 YYEEEE. With V trimmed by 4 bases and J by 7 bases, 7 bases remained unmatched.